The next 10 T cell receptor beta chains were all read from a single sample in a study of T cells in localized non-small cell lung cancer. Profiled with immunoSEQ multiplex PCR; TCRdb holds only in-frame clones, not every one. The sample contains 9,500 to 11,000 clones, approximately 85% of which appear only once. This specimen consisted of peripheral blood mononuclear cells, obtained before any cancer treatment. The receptors here all came from a female donor older than 55 with stage II lung adenocarcinoma.

The chain uses TRBV6-1 and TRBJ2-2; no clear D gene. CDR3 length equals 13 residues. V dropped 11 bases and J dropped 3 bases, with 13 bases sitting between them. The germline gives CDR1 MNHNS, CDR2 SASEGT. Written as DNA, the CDR3 is TGTGCCGGGCGTTCTTGGGACACCGGGGAGCTGTTTTTT. This translates into CAGRSWDTGELFF.

The chain carries TRBV21-1 and TRBJ2-1; the table's D gene call, TRBD2, was not cross checked with the DNA. TRBV21-1 is a listed pseudogene. This CDR3 comprises 17 residues. The CDR3 DNA sequence: TGTGCCAGCAGCAAAGAAACGGCTAGGAGGAGCTCCAATGAGCAGTTCTTC. It translates to CASSKETARRSSNEQFF.

This clone was seen a few times. The chain uses TRBV4-1 and TRBJ2-7, with a weak D call TRBD1 (5 bases). Germline V CDR1 and CDR2: MGHRA, YSYEKL. Trimming removed 1 base from V and 0 bases from J, with 19 bases in between. CDR3 size: 18 residues. CDR3 nucleotide sequence: TGCGCCAGCAGCCAAGTGCCCCTCCTTAGGGGAAGCTCCTACGAGCAGTACTTC. Amino acid sequence: CASSQVPLLRGSSYEQYF.

The chain couples TRBV19 to TRBJ2-7; D might be TRBD1 (6 bases). The V gene's germline CDR1 is LNHDA and CDR2 SQIVND (reference sequence). V gave up 7 bases and J gave up 6 bases, with 19 bases separating them. The CDR3 is 14 amino acids. Here the CDR3 reads CASTMGQGLGEQYF. The CDR3 bases are TGTGCCAGTACCATGGGGCAGGGGCTCGGCGAGCAGTACTTC.

The V gene is TRBV9, the J gene TRBJ1-4; no firm D call. Trimming pared 0 bases from V and 8 bases from J, leaving 8 bases between. Germline V gene sequence: CDR1 SGDLS, CDR2 YYNGEE. The CDR3 runs to 13 residues. CDR3 DNA: TGTGCCAGCAGCGTAGGAATGTCGGAAAAACTGTTTTTT. Amino acid sequence: CASSVGMSEKLFF. The whole variable domain, remainder taken from reference TRBV9 and TRBJ1-4, is DSGVTQTPKHLITATGQRVTLRCSPRSGDLSVYWYQQSLDQGLQFLIQYYNGEERAKGNILERFSAQQFPDLHSELNLSSLELGDSALYFCASSVGMSEKLFFGSGTQLSVL.

The rearrangement uses TRBV11-2 and TRBJ2-1; TRBD1 might be the D (7 bases). V lost 4 bases and J lost 9, with 13 bases in between. The CDR3 totals 13 residues. Germline V gives CDR1 SGHAT, CDR2 FQNNGV. CDR3 residues: CASSSDQGGEQFF. As DNA, the CDR3 is TGTGCCAGCAGCTCTGATCAGGGGGGTGAGCAGTTCTTC.

This clone appeared once. This rearrangement joins TRBV9 to TRBJ2-7; 7 bases are a match to TRBD2. The length of the CDR3 is 14 residues. Germline V gene data show CDR1 as SGDLS and CDR2 as YYNGEE. V shed 3 bases and J 7 bases; nucleotides not matched to a gene: 10. In nucleotides, the CDR3 is TGTGCCAGCAGCGCTGGCGTAGGGAGGGAGGAGCAGTACTTC. It yields the protein CASSAGVGREEQYF.

This clone was found once. This chain links TRBV10-3 with TRBJ2-1; D is uncertain. The germline V and J ends were trimmed by 3 bases and 9 bases, with 15 bases remaining between them. CDR1 and CDR2 (germline): ENHRY, SYGVKD. The CDR3 totals 14 residues. CDR3 region: CAISETRLSGEQFF. For the CDR3, the DNA is TGTGCCATCAGTGAAACCCGACTGTCGGGTGAGCAGTTCTTC.

The J gene is TRBJ2-1, the V gene TRBV25-1; possibly TRBD2 for D (6 bases). V was pared by 0 bases and J by 4 bases, with 13 bases between. Germline assignment: CDR1 MGHDK and CDR2 SYGVNS. This CDR3 contains 16 residues. CDR3 coding DNA: TGTGCCAGCAGTGAATATTGGAGGGGCGCTTACAATGAGCAGTTCTTC. This translates into CASSEYWRGAYNEQFF.

This clone was seen more than once but under ten times. The CDR3 here is CASSQEVGQGANIQYF. CDR3 DNA sequence: TGCGCCAGCAGCCAAGAAGTTGGCCAGGGGGCAAACATTCAGTACTTC. The chain recombines TRBV4-3 with TRBJ2-4; the match to TRBD1 covers 8 bases. This CDR3 comprises 16 residues. The V segment lost 0 bases and the J segment 6 bases; nucleotides outside the gene matches: 7. Germline V gene sequence: CDR1 LGHNA, CDR2 YSLEER.